Sequencing of this T cell receptor (beta chain) was carried out in a study of T cell repertoires in cytomegalovirus infection (dated by TCRdb to about 2019). About the study as a whole: Alongside well-studied HLA-B-restricted epitopes, the peptide stimulations were aimed at recently identified HLA-C-restricted CMV epitopes, whose presentation resists viral immunomodulation. The HLA type of each donor mattered for the analysis, because public TCR beta signatures pointed to carriage of CMV infection along with the matching HLA type.

As to this clonotype: Its antigen specificity is not known. No base-level quality is on record; no much larger clone is a single base apart.

Overall results and qualifications from the work: Cumulative frequency of public TCR beta family members discriminated carriers of CMV infection plus the relevant HLA type in this cohort and an independent approximately 370-donor cohort. The ex vivo response was dominated by HLA-C-restricted CMV-specific TCR beta clonotypes, which also provided the single most frequent clonotype in two of eight donors.

V is clipped by 7 bases and J by 4 bases, and the sequence between their germline boundaries is 16 bases long. The CDR3, from cysteine to phenylalanine, totals 14 residues. Of the read, only the CDR3 DNA is kept; its 42 bases are in frame from base 1. According to the germline V gene (reference sequence), CDR1 reads MNHEY and CDR2 reads SMNVEV. Sequenced on an Illumina HiSeq 1500. Using fastp trimming at Q25 and MiXCR clonotype assembly, TCRdb reanalyzed the public sequencing data and kept in-frame beta chains. Each CDR3 protein gets just one entry, which takes the most common genes and DNA from the rows behind it. The sample table shows under 95,000 distinct CDR3 sequences, and approximately 43% are seen once. Of the sample, roughly 93% falls within the top ten clones. Taken with the paper, the label for treatment or condition translates to: in vitro stimulation with specific CMV peptide epitopes to enrich CMV-specific T cells.

The source was CD8+ T cells from cultured PBMCs, collected from culture after CMV antigen stimulation. This receptor was identified in a human donor in good health (CMV status not recorded). Some clones in this sample may be carry-over from other donors' samples. The chain joins TRBV27 to TRBJ1-2; a tentative D call is TRBD1 (6 bases match). This receptor carries the CDR3 CASTKRGGLYGYTF. The DNA sequence is as follows: TGTGCCAGCACCAAAAGGGGGGGCCTCTATGGCTACACCTTC.